This TCR beta chain was sequenced in a study of blood T cell repertoires in COVID-19. Study background: Samples representing acute and convalescent COVID-19 were sourced from the United States, Italy and Spain. Nucleic acid was either cDNA or gDNA, and it came from T cells, B-cell-depleted T cells, or PBMCs.

Original handling: The authors estimated nucleated cell counts from reference gene primer amplification. Produced via immunoSEQ multiplex PCR; TCRdb's table is partial and in-frame only. V, J and clone size reflect that table, while D and trimming were determined from the DNA. Here the sample spans about 170,000 clones, 86% being singletons. Recruited during active infection, patients (from Seattle) were subsequently followed longitudinally. This receptor was identified in a woman aged 55-70 years with COVID-19, enrolled during active disease. Specimen: peripheral blood.

The CDR3: CASAGGWAYNEQFF. The CDR3 nucleotides are TGTGCCAGCGCCGGCGGGTGGGCCTACAATGAGCAGTTCTTC. This sequence joins TRBV7-2 and TRBJ2-1; a possible D gene is TRBD2 (5 bases). Trimming removed 8 bases at V and 2 bases at J, with 13 bases between. The CDR3 sequence is 14 residues long. Looked up from germline, CDR1 is SGHTA and CDR2 is FQGNSA.